This T cell receptor (beta chain) was profiled in a study of cytomegalovirus exposure and HLA in healthy donors. V shed 0 bases and J 6 bases; nucleotides not matched to a gene: 4. This CDR3 region has 15 residues. Germline CDR1 is SGHTA and CDR2 is FQGTGA. The PCR ran on 60 Vbeta and 13 Jbeta primers. Sequencing used immunoSEQ multiplex PCR; TCRdb keeps in-frame clones, though not all of them. This sample contains 130,000 or so clones. The chain is built from TRBV7-3 and TRBJ1-3, with 8 bases identical to TRBD1. Sequenced: PBMCs. The sequence was collected from a woman between 40 and 50 years old in good health and CMV-seronegative. CDR3 coding DNA: TGTGCCAGCAGCTTAACCGCGACAGGGGCAAACACCATATATTTT. Translation gives CASSLTATGANTIYF.